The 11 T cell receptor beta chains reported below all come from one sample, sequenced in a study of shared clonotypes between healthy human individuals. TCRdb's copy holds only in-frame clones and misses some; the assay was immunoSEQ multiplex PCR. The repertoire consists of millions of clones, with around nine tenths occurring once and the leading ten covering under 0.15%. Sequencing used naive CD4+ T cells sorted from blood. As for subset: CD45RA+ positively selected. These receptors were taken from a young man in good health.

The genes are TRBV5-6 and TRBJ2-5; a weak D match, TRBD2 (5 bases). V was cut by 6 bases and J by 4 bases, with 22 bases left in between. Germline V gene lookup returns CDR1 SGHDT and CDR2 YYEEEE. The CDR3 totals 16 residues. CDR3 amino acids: CASTLSPSSGPETQYF. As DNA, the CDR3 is TGTGCCAGCACCCTATCCCCATCAAGCGGACCAGAGACCCAGTACTTC.

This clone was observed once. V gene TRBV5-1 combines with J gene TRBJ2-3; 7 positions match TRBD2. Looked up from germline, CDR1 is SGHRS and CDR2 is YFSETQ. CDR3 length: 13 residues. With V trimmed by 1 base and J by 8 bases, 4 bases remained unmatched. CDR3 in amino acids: CASSLRGLGTQYF. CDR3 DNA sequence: TGCGCCAGCAGCTTGAGAGGACTAGGTACGCAGTATTTT.

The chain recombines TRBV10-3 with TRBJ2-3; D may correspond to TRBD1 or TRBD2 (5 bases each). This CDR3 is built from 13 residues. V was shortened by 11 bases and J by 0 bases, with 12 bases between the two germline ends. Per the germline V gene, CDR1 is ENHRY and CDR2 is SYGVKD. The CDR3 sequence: CASGWGSTDTQYF. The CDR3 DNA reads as TGTGCCTCCGGGTGGGGGAGCACAGATACGCAGTATTTT.

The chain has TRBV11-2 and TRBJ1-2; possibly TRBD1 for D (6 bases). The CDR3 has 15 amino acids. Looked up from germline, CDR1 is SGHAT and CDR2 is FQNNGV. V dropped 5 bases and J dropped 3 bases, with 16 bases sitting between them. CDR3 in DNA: TGTGCCAGCAGCACGTCGACAGGCGGATACTATGGCTACACCTTC. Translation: CASSTSTGGYYGYTF.

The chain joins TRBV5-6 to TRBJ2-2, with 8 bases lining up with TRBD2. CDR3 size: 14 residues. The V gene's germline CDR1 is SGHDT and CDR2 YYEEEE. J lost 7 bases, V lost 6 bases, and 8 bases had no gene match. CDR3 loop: CASTPGGRNGELFF. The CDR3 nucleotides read TGTGCCAGCACCCCGGGGGGGAGGAACGGGGAGCTGTTTTTT.

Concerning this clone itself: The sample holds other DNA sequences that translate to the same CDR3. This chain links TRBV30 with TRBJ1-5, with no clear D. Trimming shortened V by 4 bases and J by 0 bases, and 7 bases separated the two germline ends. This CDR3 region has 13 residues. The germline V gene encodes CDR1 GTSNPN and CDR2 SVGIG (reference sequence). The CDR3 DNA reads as TGTGCCTGGAACAGAGATAGCAATCAGCCCCAGCATTTT. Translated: CAWNRDSNQPQHF. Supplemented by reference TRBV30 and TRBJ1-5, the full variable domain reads SQTIHQWPATLVQPVGSPLSLECTVEGTSNPNLYWYRQAAGRGLQLLFYSVGIGQISSEVPQNLSASRPQDRQFILSSKKLLLSDSGFYLCAWNRDSNQPQHFGDGTRLSIL.

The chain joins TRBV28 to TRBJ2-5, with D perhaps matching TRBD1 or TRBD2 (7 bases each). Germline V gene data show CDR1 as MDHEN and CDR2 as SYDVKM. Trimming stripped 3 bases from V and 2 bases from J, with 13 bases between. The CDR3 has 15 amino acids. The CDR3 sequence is CASSFSGGGQETQYF. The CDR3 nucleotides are TGTGCCAGCAGTTTCTCAGGGGGGGGACAAGAGACCCAGTACTTC.

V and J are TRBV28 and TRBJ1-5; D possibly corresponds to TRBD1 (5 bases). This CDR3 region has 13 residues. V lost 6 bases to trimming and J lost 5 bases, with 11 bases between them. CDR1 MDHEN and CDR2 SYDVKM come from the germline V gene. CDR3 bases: TGTGCCAGCAGGCAGGGTCGGGATCAGCCCCAGCATTTT. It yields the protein CASRQGRDQPQHF.

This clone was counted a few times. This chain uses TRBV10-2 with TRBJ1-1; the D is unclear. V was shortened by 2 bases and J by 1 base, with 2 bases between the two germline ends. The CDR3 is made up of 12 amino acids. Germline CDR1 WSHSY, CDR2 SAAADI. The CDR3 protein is CASSERNTEAFF. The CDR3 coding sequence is TGCGCCAGCAGTGAGCGGAACACTGAAGCTTTCTTT.

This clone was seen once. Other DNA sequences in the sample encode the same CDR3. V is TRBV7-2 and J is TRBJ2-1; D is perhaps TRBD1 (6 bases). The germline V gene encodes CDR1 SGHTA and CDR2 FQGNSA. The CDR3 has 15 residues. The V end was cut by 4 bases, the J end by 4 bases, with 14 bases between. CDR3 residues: CASSSAGGSYNEQFF. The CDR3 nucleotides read TGTGCCAGCAGCTCCGCTGGGGGCAGTTACAATGAGCAGTTCTTC. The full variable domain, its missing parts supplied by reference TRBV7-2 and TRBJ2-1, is GAGVSQSPSNKVTEKGKDVELRCDPISGHTALYWYRQSLGQGLEFLIYFQGNSAPDKSGLPSDRFSAERTGGSVSTLTIQRTQQEDSAVYLCASSSAGGSYNEQFFGPGTRLTVL.

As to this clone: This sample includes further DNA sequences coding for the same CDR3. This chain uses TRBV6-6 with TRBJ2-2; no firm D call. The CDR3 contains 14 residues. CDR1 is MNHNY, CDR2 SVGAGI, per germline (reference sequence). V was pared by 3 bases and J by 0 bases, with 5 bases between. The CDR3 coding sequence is TGTGCCAGCAGTTATCGACCGAACACCGGGGAGCTGTTTTTT. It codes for CASSYRPNTGELFF.